One and the same sample provided the 26 T cell receptor beta chains below, sequenced in a study of shared clonotypes between healthy human individuals (dated by TCRdb to 2020 to 2021). Receptors were amplified or captured by the immunoSEQ multiplex PCR assay. TCRdb took this table from immuneACCESS and kept in-frame rearrangements with V and J called. Such tables lack part of the clones; where checked against another copy, unresolved V genes explain under half of the gap, and the rest is unexplained. The sample contains around 500,000 clones, over 65% of them found a single time. The ten largest account for roughly 13% of the sample. The source material was PBMCs. The source of these receptors is a woman aged 40 to 50 in good health. Some clones in this sample may be carry-over from other donors' samples.

The chain links TRBV30 to TRBJ1-1; no reliable D call. Per germline, CDR1 GTSNPN and CDR2 SVGIG (reference sequence). The CDR3 sequence is 14 residues long. V lost 0 bases and J 5 bases, leaving 13 bases between the germline ends. The CDR3 bases are TGTGCCTGGAGTGTAAATCGTGGATGGACTGAAGCTTTCTTT. Protein sequence: CAWSVNRGWTEAFF.

This clone was recorded once. The rearrangement links TRBV28 to TRBJ1-5, with D maybe TRBD1 (5 bases). The CDR3 sequence is 14 residues long. CDR1 is MDHEN and CDR2 is SYDVKM in the germline V gene. Trimming removed 6 bases from V and 6 bases from J, with 15 bases in between. CDR3 residues: CASSLAGDSQPQHF. The CDR3 nucleotides read TGTGCCAGCAGCCTTGCGGGGGATAGTCAGCCCCAGCATTTT.

The chain carries TRBV15 and TRBJ1-1; TRBD1 matches at 8 bases. CDR3 length: 16 amino acids. Germline values: CDR1 LNHNV, CDR2 YYDKDF (reference sequence). V trimming: 0 bases; J trimming: 4 bases; junction bases outside the gene matches: 7. CDR3 nucleotide sequence: TGTGCCACCAGCAGAGATGCAGGGGGCATCAGCACTGAAGCTTTCTTT. Its translation: CATSRDAGGISTEAFF. Supplemented by reference TRBV15 and TRBJ1-1, the full variable domain reads DAMVIQNPRYQVTQFGKPVTLSCSQTLNHNVMYWYQQKSSQAPKLLFHYYDKDFNNEADTPDNFQSRRPNTSFCFLDIRSPGLGDTAMYLCATSRDAGGISTEAFFGQGTRLTVV.

The chain is built from TRBV9 and TRBJ2-1; a possible D gene is TRBD2 (6 bases). The CDR3 spans 17 residues. Germline CDR1 reads SGDLS; CDR2 reads YYNGEE. The V gene lost 4 bases and the J gene lost 9 bases, with 26 bases spanning the gap. The CDR3 here is CASSPTGGTGDRGEQFF. The CDR3 bases are TGTGCCAGCAGCCCCACTGGGGGGACGGGAGATCGTGGTGAGCAGTTCTTC.

With respect to this clone: Other DNA sequences in this sample translate to the same CDR3. The rearrangement joins TRBV27 to TRBJ2-2; no definite D call. The CDR3 is 15 residues long. The V and J ends lost 3 bases and 1 base respectively, with 9 bases between them. Germline V lookup: CDR1 MNHEY, CDR2 SMNVEV (reference sequence). The CDR3 region is CASSFRTRNTGELFF. CDR3 in DNA: TGTGCCAGCAGTTTCAGGACCAGGAACACCGGGGAGCTGTTTTTT.

Points on this clone: The same CDR3 also results from other DNA sequences found in this sample. This chain uses TRBV28 with TRBJ1-5, with D perhaps matching TRBD1 (5 bases). V shed 7 bases and J shed 4 bases, with 8 bases lying between them. The CDR3 loop spans 12 amino acids. The germline gives CDR1 MDHEN, CDR2 SYDVKM. DNA of the CDR3: TGTGCCAGCATGGGGCCAAATCAGCCCCAGCATTTT. Encoded protein: CASMGPNQPQHF.

This clone was detected only once. V gene TRBV7-9 combines with J gene TRBJ1-2; 8 positions match TRBD1. The CDR3 has 16 residues. The V gene's germline CDR1 is SEHNR and CDR2 FQNEAQ (reference sequence). V was clipped by 5 bases and J by 6 bases; unmatched bases: 14. CDR3 amino acids: CASSPKNGDRGHGYTF. For the CDR3, the DNA is TGTGCCAGCAGCCCAAAAAATGGAGACAGGGGACATGGCTACACCTTC.

The chain carries TRBV5-6 and TRBJ2-7; 12 bases are shared with TRBD2. Germline trimming cut 6 bases from V and 6 bases from J; bases unmatched to any gene: 13. This CDR3 region has 16 residues. Germline V gene data show CDR1 as SGHDT and CDR2 as YYEEEE. CDR3 amino acids: CASIPSGRAFRSEQYF. CDR3 nucleotides: TGTGCCAGCATCCCTAGCGGGAGGGCCTTTCGCTCCGAGCAGTACTTC.

This clone is a singleton in its sample. The chain employs TRBV7-3 and TRBJ2-5; tentatively, D is TRBD2 (5 bases). This CDR3 comprises 11 residues. V lost 8 bases and J 5 bases, leaving 9 bases between the germline ends. Per germline, CDR1 SGHTA and CDR2 FQGTGA. The CDR3: CASGIAETQYF. Here the CDR3 DNA reads TGTGCCAGCGGGATAGCGGAGACCCAGTACTTC. Based on the CDR3 plus reference TRBV7-3 and TRBJ2-5, the full variable domain is GAGVSQTPSNKVTEKGKYVELRCDPISGHTALYWYRQSLGQGPEFLIYFQGTGAADDSGLPNDRFFAVRPEGSVSTLKIQRTERGDSAVYLCASGIAETQYFGPGTRLLVL.

The chain has TRBV11-2 and TRBJ2-7; D possibly corresponds to TRBD1 (6 bases). V shed 0 bases and J shed 2 bases, with 20 bases lying between them. Germline V lookup: CDR1 SGHAT, CDR2 FQNNGV. This CDR3 is built from 18 residues. The CDR3: CASSLDSVGRGRPYEQYF. CDR3 sequence (DNA): TGTGCCAGCAGCTTAGATTCGGTGGGAAGGGGGAGACCCTACGAGCAGTACTTC.

The rearrangement uses TRBV7-6 and TRBJ2-7; 7 bases match TRBD1. The CDR3 extends over 14 amino acids. Losses at the gene ends were 5 bases for V and 5 bases for J; bases not matched to a gene: 9. Germline V gene data show CDR1 as SGHVS and CDR2 as FNYEAQ. The CDR3 bases are TGTGCCAGCAGCCCTTCCGTGACAGGGAACGAGCAGTACTTC. Translated, it gives CASSPSVTGNEQYF.

V and J are TRBV30 and TRBJ1-3; D possibly corresponds to TRBD1 (5 bases). This CDR3 has 14 residues. Germline loops: CDR1 GTSNPN, CDR2 SVGIG (reference sequence). V dropped 2 bases and J dropped 2 bases, with 10 bases sitting between them. The chain's CDR3 is CAWSKTVPGNTIYF. CDR3 DNA: TGTGCCTGGAGTAAGACAGTCCCTGGAAACACCATATATTTT.

The gene calls are TRBV5-4 and TRBJ1-1; 7 bases align to TRBD1. Germline-derived CDR1 and CDR2 are SGHNT and YYREEE (reference sequence). This CDR3 is built from 15 residues. The V gene end was trimmed by 3 bases and the J gene end by 0 bases; junction bases not matched to a gene: 5. This CDR3 is CASSSRTGMNTEAFF. The CDR3 DNA reads as TGTGCCAGCAGCTCCCGGACAGGAATGAACACTGAAGCTTTCTTT.

The chain uses TRBV28 and TRBJ2-2; 7 nucleotides match TRBD2. Germline CDR1 and CDR2: MDHEN and SYDVKM. CDR3 length: 13 residues. V lost 8 bases, J lost 6 bases, and 6 bases stayed unmatched. The CDR3 reads CASGLAVPGELFF. The CDR3 DNA reads as TGTGCCAGCGGTCTAGCGGTTCCCGGGGAGCTGTTTTTT.

The chain carries TRBV28 and TRBJ2-2; 7 bases are shared with TRBD1. With 4 bases clipped from V and 3 bases from J, the junction kept 2 bases outside the gene matches. Germline V CDR1 and CDR2: MDHEN, SYDVKM. There are 14 residues in the CDR3. CDR3 nucleotide sequence: TGTGCCAGCAGTTCGGGACAGTACACCGGGGAGCTGTTTTTT. Its translation is CASSSGQYTGELFF.

The J gene is TRBJ1-4, the V gene TRBV7-2, with D possibly TRBD1 on 5 matching bases. Germline V gives CDR1 SGHTA, CDR2 FQGNSA. The V end lost 6 bases, the J end lost 8 bases, and 16 bases lay between the germline ends. The CDR3 totals 14 residues. CDR3 bases: TGTGCCAGCAGGCGGACAATCTCGGCGGAAAAACTGTTTTTT. It codes for CASRRTISAEKLFF.

The chain links TRBV5-1 to TRBJ2-3; D ambiguous. Germline V gives CDR1 SGHRS, CDR2 YFSETQ. The ends were cut back, 4 bases at V and 1 base at J, with 10 bases in the middle. The CDR3 sequence is 14 residues long. The CDR3 nucleotides are TGCGCCAGCAGCCCGCGTGATGGCACAGATACGCAGTATTTT. This gives the protein CASSPRDGTDTQYF.

The chain recombines TRBV25-1 with TRBJ2-2; unclear D gene. The CDR3 runs to 18 residues. The V gene lost 1 base and the J gene lost 1 base, with 16 bases spanning the gap. CDR1 is MGHDK and CDR2 is SYGVNS in the germline V gene. Here the CDR3 reads CASSELEAWNLNTGELFF. Here the CDR3 DNA reads TGTGCCAGCAGTGAATTAGAGGCTTGGAACCTGAACACCGGGGAGCTGTTTTTT. The variable domain in full, with the rest retrieved from reference TRBV25-1 and TRBJ2-2, is EADIYQTPRYLVIGTGKKITLECSQTMGHDKMYWYQQDPGMELHLIHYSYGVNSTEKGDLSSESTVSRIRTEHFPLTLESARPSHTSQYLCASSELEAWNLNTGELFFGEGSRLTVL.

Written as DNA, the CDR3 is TGTGCCATCAGTGGGCAGAGCGGCCTCTACGAGCAGTACTTC. It is translated as CAISGQSGLYEQYF. The J gene is TRBJ2-7, the V gene TRBV10-3; D possibly corresponds to TRBD2 (5 bases). The CDR3 is 14 residues long. Germline V CDR1 and CDR2: ENHRY, SYGVKD. Trimming shortened V by 4 bases and J by 3 bases, and 13 bases separated the two germline ends.

The V gene is TRBV30, the J gene TRBJ2-2; no clear D gene. Per germline, CDR1 GTSNPN and CDR2 SVGIG (reference sequence). This CDR3 region has 13 residues. Trimming took off 1 base at V and 4 bases at J, with 7 bases between the two ends. CDR3 amino acids: CAWSGAVTGELFF. CDR3 sequence (DNA): TGTGCCTGGAGTGGTGCGGTCACCGGGGAGCTGTTTTTT.

As concerns this clone: Different DNA sequences within this sample yield the same CDR3. V gene TRBV18 combines with J gene TRBJ2-1; TRBD2 matches at 10 bases. V shed 0 bases, J shed 8 bases, and the junction held 1 base outside the gene matches. The germline gives CDR1 KGHSH, CDR2 LQKENI. The CDR3 has 14 amino acids. CDR3 amino acids: CASSPPGLAYEQFF. The DNA of the CDR3 is TGTGCCAGCTCACCACCGGGACTAGCGTATGAGCAGTTCTTC.

This sequence joins TRBV6-6 and TRBJ2-3; 8 bases align to TRBD2. The V gene end was trimmed by 6 bases and the J gene end by 6 bases; junction bases not matched to a gene: 11. The CDR3 sequence is 15 residues long. Per germline, CDR1 MNHNY and CDR2 SVGAGI (reference sequence). For the CDR3, the DNA is TGTGCCAGCAGAGAAACTAGCGGCCTCTTGGATACGCAGTATTTT. Its translation is CASRETSGLLDTQYF.

The J gene is TRBJ2-1, the V gene TRBV6-1; perhaps TRBD2 as D (5 bases). Looked up from germline, CDR1 is MNHNS and CDR2 is SASEGT. The CDR3 totals 16 residues. V was pared by 2 bases and J by 0 bases, with 11 bases between. The CDR3 region is CASSEPAGSSYNEQFF. CDR3 DNA: TGTGCCAGCAGTGAACCCGCGGGCAGCTCCTACAATGAGCAGTTCTTC.

The chain has TRBV2 and TRBJ1-3, with 7 bases fitting TRBD1. This CDR3 spans 15 amino acids. From germline, CDR1 is SNHLY and CDR2 FYNNEI. Unmatched junction bases numbered 6, after V lost 5 bases and J lost 2 bases. DNA of the CDR3: TGTGCCAGCAGTACGACAGGGCCGCCTGGAAACACCATATATTTT. Amino acids: CASSTTGPPGNTIYF.

The chain combines TRBV9 with TRBJ2-1, with a tentative D call TRBD2 (6 bases). The CDR3 is 15 residues long. The germline V gene encodes CDR1 SGDLS and CDR2 YYNGEE. Trimming removed 6 bases from V and 0 bases from J, with 13 bases in between. CDR3: CASTISGDSYNEQFF. The CDR3 DNA is TGTGCCAGCACCATTAGCGGAGACTCCTACAATGAGCAGTTCTTC.

As for this clone: A much larger clone differs from this one at a single base, so this may be a read error. This sequence joins TRBV4-3 and TRBJ1-4; D call uncertain. The CDR3 length is 16 residues. V lost 3 bases to trimming and J lost 8 bases, with 19 bases between them. The germline gives CDR1 LGHNA, CDR2 YSLEER. In DNA, the CDR3 is TGCGCCAGCAGCCACGGGAGAGTGGGGTTAGAGGAAAAACTGTTTTTT. Protein sequence: CASSHGRVGLEEKLFF.